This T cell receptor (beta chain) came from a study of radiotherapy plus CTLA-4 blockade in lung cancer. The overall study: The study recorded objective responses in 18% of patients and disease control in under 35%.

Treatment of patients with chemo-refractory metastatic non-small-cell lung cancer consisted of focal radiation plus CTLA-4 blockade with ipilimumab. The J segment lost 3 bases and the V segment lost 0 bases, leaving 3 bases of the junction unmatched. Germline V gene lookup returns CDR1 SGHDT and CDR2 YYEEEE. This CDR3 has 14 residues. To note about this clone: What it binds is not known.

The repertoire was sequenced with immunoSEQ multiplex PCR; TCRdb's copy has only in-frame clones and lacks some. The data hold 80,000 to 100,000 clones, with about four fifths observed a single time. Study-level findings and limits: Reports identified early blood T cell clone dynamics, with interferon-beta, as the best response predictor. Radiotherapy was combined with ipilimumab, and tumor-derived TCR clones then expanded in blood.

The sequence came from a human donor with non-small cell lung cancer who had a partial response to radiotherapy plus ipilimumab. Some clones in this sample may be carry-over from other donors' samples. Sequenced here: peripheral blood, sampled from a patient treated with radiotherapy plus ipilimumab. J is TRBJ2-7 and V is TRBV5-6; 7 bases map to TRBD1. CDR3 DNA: TGTGCCAGCAGCTTGGGACAGGGAAACTACGAGCAGTACTTC. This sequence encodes CASSLGQGNYEQYF.